Listed here is a single TCR beta chain. Losses at the gene ends were 5 bases for V and 1 base for J; bases not matched to a gene: 7. Per germline, CDR1 SQVTM and CDR2 ANQGSEA. The CDR3 is 14 residues long. The data were produced by immunoSEQ multiplex PCR, yet TCRdb's version contains in-frame clones alone and is incomplete. The table lists some 150,000 clones, around 85% of them singletons. The sample belongs to a study of blood T cell repertoires in COVID-19. Looking at the study overall: The samples span acute and convalescent COVID-19 from the United States, Italy and Spain.

The clonotype comes from a woman in her seventies with acute or convalescent COVID-19. The gene calls are TRBV29-1 and TRBJ1-1, with 7 positions matching TRBD1. Sequencing was performed on peripheral blood. This CDR3 reads CSVTVDRANTEAFF. CDR3 bases: TGCAGCGTTACCGTAGACAGGGCGAACACTGAAGCTTTCTTT.